These 17 T cell receptor beta chains came from one sample sequenced in a study of shared clonotypes between healthy human individuals. Assay used: immunoSEQ multiplex PCR; TCRdb lists only in-frame clones, some missing. The sample lists roughly 1,800,000 clones; approximately 94% were seen once. CD45RO-negative, CCR7-selected cells formed the naive CD8 fraction, which excluded terminally differentiated effector memory CD45RA+ cells. The sequenced material came from naive CD8+ T cells sorted from blood. The source is a man between 18 and 35 years old in good health.

To note about this clone: This CDR3 is also generated by other DNA sequences in the sample. The chain links TRBV7-8 to TRBJ2-7, with D hard to call. V lost 4 bases to trimming and J lost 4 bases, with 5 bases between them. The CDR3 has 11 residues. The germline V gene has CDR1 SGHVS and CDR2 FQNEAQ. CDR3 amino acids: CASSSDYEQYF. CDR3 bases: TGTGCCAGCAGCTCCGATTACGAGCAGTACTTC.

V usage is TRBV29-1 and J usage is TRBJ1-2; possible D gene TRBD1, 6 bases. Trimming took off 2 bases at V and 7 bases at J, with 14 bases between the two ends. CDR1 and CDR2 from the germline V gene are SQVTM and ANQGSEA. This CDR3 is 13 amino acids long. Here the CDR3 reads CSVESGAGIGYTF. The CDR3 DNA sequence: TGCAGCGTTGAATCGGGGGCAGGGATTGGCTACACCTTC.

This clone showed up just a few times. The chain combines TRBV5-1 with TRBJ1-1, with 9 bases identical to TRBD1. V trimming: 2 bases; J trimming: 0 bases; junction bases outside the gene matches: 5. The CDR3 totals 16 residues. Germline-derived CDR1 and CDR2 are SGHRS and YFSETQ. CDR3 sequence (DNA): TGCGCCAGCAGCTTCGGGACAGGGTCCATGAACACTGAAGCTTTCTTT. It specifies CASSFGTGSMNTEAFF.

This chain links TRBV11-3 with TRBJ2-2; D unclear. The CDR3 length is 13 residues. CDR1 is SGHNT and CDR2 is YENEEA in the germline V gene. V shed 2 bases and J shed 6 bases, with 7 bases lying between them. CDR3 sequence reads: CASSLLNAGELFF. CDR3 in DNA: TGTGCCAGCAGCTTACTTAACGCCGGGGAGCTGTTTTTT.

The rearrangement uses TRBV5-8 and TRBJ2-3, with TRBD1 matching over 8 bases. The J segment lost 6 bases and the V segment lost 0 bases, leaving 6 bases of the junction unmatched. This CDR3 comprises 15 residues. CDR1 SGHTS and CDR2 YDEGEE come from the germline V gene. The CDR3 sequence: CASSLGQGAFDTQYF. CDR3 sequence (DNA): TGTGCCAGCAGCTTGGGGCAGGGGGCGTTTGATACGCAGTATTTT.

The chain employs TRBV11-2 and TRBJ2-5; TRBD2 aligns across 11 bases. The CDR3 is 16 amino acids. The V gene's germline CDR1 is SGHAT and CDR2 FQNNGV. The V and J ends lost 5 bases and 5 bases, in that order; junction bases with no gene match: 10. CDR3 sequence: CASSPGIAGGRETQYF. The CDR3 DNA sequence: TGTGCCAGCAGCCCTGGGATAGCGGGGGGGCGGGAGACCCAGTACTTC. Filled out from reference TRBV11-2 and TRBJ2-5, the complete variable domain reads EAGVAQSPRYKIIEKRQSVAFWCNPISGHATLYWYQQILGQGPKLLIQFQNNGVVDDSQLPKDRFSAERLKGVDSTLKIQPAKLEDSAVYLCASSPGIAGGRETQYFGPGTRLLVL.

Remarks on this clone: Other DNA sequences from this sample encode an identical CDR3 as well. The genes are TRBV29-1 and TRBJ2-7; 8 nucleotides align to TRBD1. Germline-derived CDR1 and CDR2 are SQVTM and ANQGSEA. The CDR3 runs to 13 residues. V was pared by 7 bases and J by 1 base, with 6 bases of the junction left unmatched. This CDR3 reads CSAWTGSSYEQYF. DNA for the CDR3: TGCAGCGCTTGGACAGGGAGTTCCTACGAGCAGTACTTC.

V gene TRBV4-2 combines with J gene TRBJ2-1; 8 bases are a match to TRBD2. CDR1 and CDR2 from the germline V gene are LGHNA and YNFKEQ. The CDR3 totals 16 residues. J was trimmed by 2 bases and V by 0 bases; bases with no gene match: 3. CDR3 protein: CASSQEAAGAYNEQFF. CDR3 DNA: TGTGCCAGCAGCCAAGAGGCAGCGGGGGCCTACAATGAGCAGTTCTTC.

CDR3 amino acids: CAWSDPGENYYGYTF. CDR3 DNA: TGTGCCTGGAGTGACCCGGGGGAGAACTATTATGGCTACACCTTC. This sequence joins TRBV30 and TRBJ1-2; maybe TRBD1 (5 bases). The CDR3 is 15 amino acids. V shed 1 base and J shed 5 bases, with 17 bases lying between them. Per the germline V gene, CDR1 is GTSNPN and CDR2 is SVGIG (reference sequence).

The chain combines TRBV5-6 with TRBJ1-2; TRBD1 agrees at 11 bases. The CDR3 spans 15 residues. J gave up 6 bases and V 2 bases, and 6 bases lay outside the gene matches. In germline, CDR1 is SGHDT, CDR2 YYEEEE. Written as DNA, the CDR3 is TGTGCCAGCAGCTTACCGGGACAGGGGGACGATGGCTACACCTTC. Amino acids: CASSLPGQGDDGYTF.

The chain employs TRBV6-5 and TRBJ1-1; D is ambiguous. This CDR3 has 14 amino acids. V was cut by 7 bases and J by 1 base, with 13 bases left in between. Germline V gene sequence: CDR1 MNHEY, CDR2 SVGAGI. CDR3 amino acids: CASKLSSENTEAFF. The CDR3 nucleotides are TGTGCCAGCAAACTTTCTTCTGAGAACACTGAAGCTTTCTTT.

This sequence joins TRBV5-6 and TRBJ2-5; perhaps D is TRBD1 or TRBD2 (6 bases each). Germline V gives CDR1 SGHDT, CDR2 YYEEEE. V was trimmed by 2 bases and J by 5 bases, leaving 19 bases between them. The CDR3 is made up of 16 amino acids. CDR3 protein: CASSFVGPGAGETQYF. The DNA of the CDR3 is TGTGCCAGCAGCTTTGTGGGTCCGGGGGCTGGGGAGACCCAGTACTTC.

A remark on this clone: Other DNA sequences within the sample encode an identical CDR3. This sequence joins TRBV7-2 and TRBJ1-4; maybe TRBD1 (6 bases). Trimming removed 1 base at V and 1 base at J, with 10 bases between. CDR1 is SGHTA, CDR2 FQGNSA, per germline. CDR3 length equals 16 residues. This chain's CDR3 is CASSLEGEGTNEKLFF. Here the CDR3 DNA reads TGTGCCAGCAGCTTAGAGGGGGAGGGAACTAATGAAAAACTGTTTTTT.

Written as DNA, the CDR3 is TGCGCCAGCAGCCAAGAACCGGGACAGGGCTATTACGAGCAGTACTTC. Residues: CASSQEPGQGYYEQYF. The chain links TRBV4-1 to TRBJ2-7; 9 bases fit TRBD1. From germline, CDR1 is MGHRA and CDR2 YSYEKL. J gave up 4 bases and V 0 bases, and 7 bases lay outside the gene matches. This CDR3 contains 16 residues.

As for this clone: The sample holds other DNA sequences that translate to the same CDR3. The chain combines TRBV6-5 with TRBJ2-7; 10 bases line up with TRBD1. There are 15 residues in the CDR3. Per the germline V gene, CDR1 is MNHEY and CDR2 is SVGAGI. V gave up 2 bases and J gave up 4 bases; unmatched junction bases: 5. The CDR3 DNA reads as TGTGCCAGCAGTTACCCCGGGACAGGGGTTTACGAGCAGTACTTC. Translated: CASSYPGTGVYEQYF.

V gene TRBV7-2 combines with J gene TRBJ1-4; possible D gene TRBD1, 5 bases. The length of the CDR3 is 15 residues. V lost 5 bases to trimming and J lost 3 bases, with 13 bases between them. The V gene's germline CDR1 is SGHTA and CDR2 FQGNSA. In DNA form, the CDR3 reads TGTGCCAGCAGCCAAACAGGCACCTCTAATGAAAAACTGTTTTTT. Amino acids: CASSQTGTSNEKLFF.

The rearrangement joins TRBV28 to TRBJ2-3; TRBD1 aligns across 8 bases. There are 16 residues in the CDR3. Per the germline V gene, CDR1 is MDHEN and CDR2 is SYDVKM. V gave up 2 bases and J gave up 1 base; unmatched junction bases: 5. The CDR3, as DNA: TGTGCCAGCAGTTTACAGGGGGCTCGGGGCACAGATACGCAGTATTTT. Its translation: CASSLQGARGTDTQYF.